This TCR beta chain was found in a study of cytomegalovirus exposure and HLA in healthy donors. In the case of this clone: Its antigen is still unknown.

The germline CDR1 and CDR2 sequences are SNHLY and FYNNEI. CDR3 length: 14 residues. Trimming removed 5 bases from V and 5 bases from J, with 15 bases in between. Whole-study results and caveats: Compared with the roughly 700-donor mean, an Asian-associated ancestry cluster reportedly had fewer N-insertions, according to a later analysis. Earlier analysis found most TCR beta V segments productive about 87% or about 30% of the time.

The primer mix had 60 Vbeta and 13 Jbeta primers. The method was immunoSEQ multiplex PCR; TCRdb's version includes in-frame clones alone and lacks a portion of them. The table has approximately 100,000 clones, 64% seen once; the top ten hold 2.5% to 3.5%. This chain links TRBV2 with TRBJ2-5, with D perhaps TRBD2 (6 bases). This clonotype originated in a man between 60 and 75 years old in good health and CMV-seronegative. The sample consisted of PBMCs. The DNA for the CDR3 is TGTGCCAGCAGTTACGGCGGGGACGCGGAGACCCAGTACTTC. It translates to CASSYGGDAETQYF.